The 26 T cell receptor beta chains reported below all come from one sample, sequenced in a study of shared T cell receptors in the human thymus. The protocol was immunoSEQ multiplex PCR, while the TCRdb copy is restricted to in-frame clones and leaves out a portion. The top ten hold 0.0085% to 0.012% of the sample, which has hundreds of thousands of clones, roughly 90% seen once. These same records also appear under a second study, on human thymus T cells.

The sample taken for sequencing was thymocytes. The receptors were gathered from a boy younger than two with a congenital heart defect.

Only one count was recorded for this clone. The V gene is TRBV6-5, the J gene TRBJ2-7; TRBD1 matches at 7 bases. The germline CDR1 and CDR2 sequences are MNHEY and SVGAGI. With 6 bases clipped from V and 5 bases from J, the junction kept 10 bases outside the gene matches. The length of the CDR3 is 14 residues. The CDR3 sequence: CASRTGTASHEQYF. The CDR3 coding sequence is TGTGCCAGCAGGACCGGGACAGCGTCCCACGAGCAGTACTTC.

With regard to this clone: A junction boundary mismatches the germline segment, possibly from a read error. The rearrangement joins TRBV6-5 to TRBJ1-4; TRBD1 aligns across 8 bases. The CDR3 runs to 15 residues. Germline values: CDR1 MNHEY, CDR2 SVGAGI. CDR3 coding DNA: TGTGCCGGCAGTTACGACAGGGGCCCGGATGAAAAACTGTTTTTT. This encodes CAGSYDRGPDEKLFF.

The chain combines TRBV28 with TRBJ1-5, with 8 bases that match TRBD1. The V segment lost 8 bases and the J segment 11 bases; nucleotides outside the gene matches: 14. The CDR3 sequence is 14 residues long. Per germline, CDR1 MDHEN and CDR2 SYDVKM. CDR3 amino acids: CASRRGDRRTAQHF. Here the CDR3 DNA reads TGTGCCAGCCGCCGTGGGGACAGGCGCACGGCCCAGCATTTT.

CDR3 nucleotide sequence: TGTGCCAGCAGCTTGGACGGTAGCGGGCCTTTCCAAGAGACCCAGTACTTC. Its translation is CASSLDGSGPFQETQYF. The rearrangement uses TRBV5-6 and TRBJ2-5; 7 bases agree with TRBD2. Germline V CDR1 and CDR2: SGHDT, YYEEEE. The CDR3 runs to 17 residues. Losses at the gene ends were 0 bases for V and 1 base for J; bases not matched to a gene: 9.

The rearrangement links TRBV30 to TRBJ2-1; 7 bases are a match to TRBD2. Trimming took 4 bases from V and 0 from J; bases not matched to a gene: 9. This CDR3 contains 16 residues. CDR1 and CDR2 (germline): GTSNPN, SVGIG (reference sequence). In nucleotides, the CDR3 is TGTGCCTGGAATGAGGGCGGGAGCATCTCCTACAATGAGCAGTTCTTC. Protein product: CAWNEGGSISYNEQFF.

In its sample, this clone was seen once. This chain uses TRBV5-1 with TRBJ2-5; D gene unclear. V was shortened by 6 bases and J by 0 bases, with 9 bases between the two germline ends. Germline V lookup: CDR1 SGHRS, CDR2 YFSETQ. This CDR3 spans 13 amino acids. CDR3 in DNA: TGCGCCAGCACCTCCGCGTACCAAGAGACCCAGTACTTC. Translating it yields CASTSAYQETQYF.

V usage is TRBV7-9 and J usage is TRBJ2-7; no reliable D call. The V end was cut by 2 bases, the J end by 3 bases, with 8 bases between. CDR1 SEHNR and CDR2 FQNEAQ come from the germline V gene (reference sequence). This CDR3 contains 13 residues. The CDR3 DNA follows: TGTGCCAGCAGCTTAACTACAATCTACGAGCAGTACTTC. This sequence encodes CASSLTTIYEQYF.

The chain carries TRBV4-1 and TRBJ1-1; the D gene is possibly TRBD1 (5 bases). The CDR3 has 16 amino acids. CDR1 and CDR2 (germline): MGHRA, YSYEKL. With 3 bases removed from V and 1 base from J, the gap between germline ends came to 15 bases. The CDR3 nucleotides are TGCGCCAGCAGCCAGGTTTTCCCGGGGGGGAACACTGAAGCTTTCTTT. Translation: CASSQVFPGGNTEAFF.

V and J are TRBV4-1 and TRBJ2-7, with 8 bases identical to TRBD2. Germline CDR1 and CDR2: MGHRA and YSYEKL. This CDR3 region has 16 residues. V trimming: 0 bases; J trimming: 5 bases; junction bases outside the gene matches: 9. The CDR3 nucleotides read TGCGCCAGCAGCCAAGACTTAGCGGGACACGGGAACGAGCAGTACTTC. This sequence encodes CASSQDLAGHGNEQYF.

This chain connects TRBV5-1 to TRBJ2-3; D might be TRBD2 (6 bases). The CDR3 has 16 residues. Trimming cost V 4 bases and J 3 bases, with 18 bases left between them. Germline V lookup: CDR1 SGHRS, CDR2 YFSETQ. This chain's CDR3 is CASSPRDCTKTDTQYF. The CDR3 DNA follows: TGCGCCAGCAGCCCACGGGACTGCACGAAGACAGATACGCAGTATTTT.

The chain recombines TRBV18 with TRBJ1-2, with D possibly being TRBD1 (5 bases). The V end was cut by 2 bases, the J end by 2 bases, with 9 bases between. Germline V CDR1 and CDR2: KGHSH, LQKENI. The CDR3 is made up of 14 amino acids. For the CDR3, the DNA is TGTGCCAGCTCACCAGAGACAGTAAACTATGGCTACACCTTC. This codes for CASSPETVNYGYTF. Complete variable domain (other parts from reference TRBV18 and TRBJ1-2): NAGVMQNPRHLVRRRGQEARLRCSPMKGHSHVYWYRQLPEEGLKFMVYLQKENIIDESGMPKERFSAEFPKEGPSILRIQQVVRGDSAAYFCASSPETVNYGYTFGSGTRLTVV.

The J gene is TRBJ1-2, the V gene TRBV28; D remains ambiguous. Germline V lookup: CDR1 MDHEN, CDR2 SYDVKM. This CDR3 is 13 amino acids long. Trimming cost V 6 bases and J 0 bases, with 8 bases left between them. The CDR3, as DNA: TGTGCCAGCAGCCTACTAGCTAACTATGGCTACACCTTC. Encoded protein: CASSLLANYGYTF.

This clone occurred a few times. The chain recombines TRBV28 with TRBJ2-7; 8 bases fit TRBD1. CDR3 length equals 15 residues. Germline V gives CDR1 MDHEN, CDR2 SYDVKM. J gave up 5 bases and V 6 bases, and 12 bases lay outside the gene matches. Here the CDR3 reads CASRKTGQGVHEQYF. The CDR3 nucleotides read TGTGCCAGCAGAAAAACCGGACAGGGTGTCCACGAGCAGTACTTC. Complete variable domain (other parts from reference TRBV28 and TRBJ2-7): DVKVTQSSRYLVKRTGEKVFLECVQDMDHENMFWYRQDPGLGLRLIYFSYDVKMKEKGDIPEGYSVSREKKERFSLILESASTNQTSMYLCASRKTGQGVHEQYFGPGTRLTVT.

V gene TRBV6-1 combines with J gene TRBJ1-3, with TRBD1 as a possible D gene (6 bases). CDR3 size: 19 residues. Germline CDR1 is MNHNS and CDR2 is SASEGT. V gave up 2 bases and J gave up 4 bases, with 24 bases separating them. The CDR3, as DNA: TGTGCCAGCAGTGAACAGCCCTCGACAGGTCGACGGTCGGGAAACACCATATATTTT. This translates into CASSEQPSTGRRSGNTIYF.

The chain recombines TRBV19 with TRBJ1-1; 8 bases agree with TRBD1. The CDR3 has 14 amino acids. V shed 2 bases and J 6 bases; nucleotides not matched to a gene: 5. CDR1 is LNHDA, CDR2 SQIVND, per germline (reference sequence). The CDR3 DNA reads TGTGCCAGTAGTATAAGGACAGGGTTGTCTGAAGCTTTCTTT. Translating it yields CASSIRTGLSEAFF.

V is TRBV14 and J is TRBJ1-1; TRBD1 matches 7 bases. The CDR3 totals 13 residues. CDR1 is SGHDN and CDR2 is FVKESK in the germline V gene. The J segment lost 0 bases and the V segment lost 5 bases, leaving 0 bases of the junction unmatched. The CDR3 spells CASSRGLNTEAFF. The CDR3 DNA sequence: TGTGCCAGCAGCAGGGGGCTGAACACTGAAGCTTTCTTT.

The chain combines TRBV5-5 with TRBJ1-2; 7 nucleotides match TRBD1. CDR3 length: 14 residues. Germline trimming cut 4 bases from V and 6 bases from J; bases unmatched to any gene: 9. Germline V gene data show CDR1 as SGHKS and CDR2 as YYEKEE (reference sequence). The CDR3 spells CASSRGQLRDGYTF. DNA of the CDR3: TGTGCCAGCAGCCGGGGACAGCTCCGCGATGGCTACACCTTC.

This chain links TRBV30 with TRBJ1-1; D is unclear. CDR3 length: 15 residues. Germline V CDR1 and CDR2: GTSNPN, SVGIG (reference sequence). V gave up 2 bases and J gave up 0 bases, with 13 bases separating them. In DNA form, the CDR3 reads TGTGCCTGGAGTTTTAAGGACTCGATGAACACTGAAGCTTTCTTT. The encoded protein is CAWSFKDSMNTEAFF.

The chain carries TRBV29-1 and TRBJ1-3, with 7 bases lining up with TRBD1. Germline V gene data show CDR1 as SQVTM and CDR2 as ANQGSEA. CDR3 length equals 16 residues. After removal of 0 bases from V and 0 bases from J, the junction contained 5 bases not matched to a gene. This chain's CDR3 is CSVEDSGTASGNTIYF. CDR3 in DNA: TGCAGCGTTGAAGATTCAGGGACAGCCTCTGGAAACACCATATATTTT.

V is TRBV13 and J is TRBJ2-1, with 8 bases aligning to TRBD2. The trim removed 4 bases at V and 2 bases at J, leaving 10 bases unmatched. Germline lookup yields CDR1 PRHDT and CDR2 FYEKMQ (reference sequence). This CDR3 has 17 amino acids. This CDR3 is CASSSPTSVHPYNEQFF. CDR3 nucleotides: TGTGCCAGCAGCTCCCCGACTAGCGTCCACCCCTACAATGAGCAGTTCTTC.

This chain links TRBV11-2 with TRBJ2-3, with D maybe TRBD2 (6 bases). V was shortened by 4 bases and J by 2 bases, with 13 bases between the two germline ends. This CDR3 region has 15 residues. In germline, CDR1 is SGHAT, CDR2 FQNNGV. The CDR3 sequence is CASSSPTGVTDTQYF. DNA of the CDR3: TGTGCCAGCAGCTCCCCGACGGGGGTCACAGATACGCAGTATTTT.

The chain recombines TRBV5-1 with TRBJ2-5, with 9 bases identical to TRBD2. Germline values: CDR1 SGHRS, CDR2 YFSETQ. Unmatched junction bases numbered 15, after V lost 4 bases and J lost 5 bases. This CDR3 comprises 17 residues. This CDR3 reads CASSPSFSGSTGETQYF. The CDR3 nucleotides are TGCGCCAGCAGCCCATCGTTTAGCGGGAGTACGGGGGAGACCCAGTACTTC.

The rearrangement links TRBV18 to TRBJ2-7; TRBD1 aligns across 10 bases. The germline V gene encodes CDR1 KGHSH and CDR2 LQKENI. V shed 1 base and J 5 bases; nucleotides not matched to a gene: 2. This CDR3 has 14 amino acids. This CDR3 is CASSPRGQGDEQYF. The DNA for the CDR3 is TGTGCCAGCTCACCACGAGGACAGGGGGACGAGCAGTACTTC.

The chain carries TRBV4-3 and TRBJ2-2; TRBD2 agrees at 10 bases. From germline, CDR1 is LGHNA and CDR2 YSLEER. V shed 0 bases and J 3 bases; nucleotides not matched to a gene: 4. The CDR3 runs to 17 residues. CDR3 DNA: TGCGCCAGCAGCCAAGACCGAGCGGGAGGGGACACCGGGGAGCTGTTTTTT. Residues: CASSQDRAGGDTGELFF.

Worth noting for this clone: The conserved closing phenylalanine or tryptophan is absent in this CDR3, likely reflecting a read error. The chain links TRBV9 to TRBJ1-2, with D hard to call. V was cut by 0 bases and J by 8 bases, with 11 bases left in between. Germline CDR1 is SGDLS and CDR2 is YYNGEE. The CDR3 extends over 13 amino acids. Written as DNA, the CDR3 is TGTGCCAGCAGCGTAGAGAGGCCCGAGGGCTACACCCTC. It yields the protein CASSVERPEGYTL.

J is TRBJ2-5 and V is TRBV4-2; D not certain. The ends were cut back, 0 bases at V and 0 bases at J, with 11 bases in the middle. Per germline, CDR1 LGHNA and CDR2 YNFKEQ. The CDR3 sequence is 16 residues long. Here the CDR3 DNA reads TGTGCCAGCAGCCAAGATCTCGCGTTGTACCAAGAGACCCAGTACTTC. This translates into CASSQDLALYQETQYF.